This T cell receptor beta chain was observed in a study of control samples from healthy donors and cancer patients (dated by TCRdb to 2018 to 2020). The method was the immunoSEQ multiplex PCR assay. The immuneACCESS repertoire file appears here via TCRdb, limited to in-frame rearrangements. These files lack a portion of the clones; in checked studies, under half of the deficit traces to unresolved V genes, and the cause of the others is not known. This sample lists roughly 170,000 clones; 85% to 95% were detected once. About 1.5% of the sample is taken by the ten largest. Sequences KGHDR (CDR1) and SFDVKD (CDR2) are obtained from the germline V gene. V is reduced by 1 base and J by 6 bases, leaving a spacing of 9 bases between them. The CDR3 runs 13 amino acids, cysteine and phenylalanine included. Just CDR3 DNA is preserved here, 39 bases in frame from base 1. Comments on this clone: There is no known antigen for this receptor. Base qualities are not provided; no much larger clone lies one nucleotide away.

This sequence originates from a woman younger than 35 in good health. Sequencing was carried out using blood. The chain couples TRBV24-1 to TRBJ2-7; a tentative D match to TRBD1 spans 6 bases. The bases are TGTGCCACCAGTGATTTAGAAGGGGGCGAGCAGTACTTC. This yields the protein CATSDLEGGEQYF.